This T cell receptor beta chain comes out of a study of cytomegalovirus exposure and HLA in healthy donors. Study-wide points: Later on, analysis showed that most CMV-associated TCR beta chains appeared to be HLA-restricted.

The PCR was carried out with 60 Vbeta primers and 13 Jbeta primers. Only in-frame clones appear in the TCRdb table, and some are missing; sequencing was by immunoSEQ multiplex PCR. The sample contains under 250,000 clones, around three quarters of which appear only once. On this clone itself: Its antigen is undetermined.

The sample was PBMCs. This sequence originates from a man aged 25-45 years in good health and CMV-seronegative.

In nucleotides, the CDR3 is TGTGCCAGCAGCCAAGAGGGACAGAGTTCCTACGAGCAGTACTTC. Its protein product is CASSQEGQSSYEQYF. J is TRBJ2-7 and V is TRBV4-2; 7 nucleotides align to TRBD1. The CDR3 has 15 amino acids. With 0 bases clipped from V and 1 base from J, the junction kept 3 bases outside the gene matches. Germline lookup yields CDR1 LGHNA and CDR2 YNFKEQ.